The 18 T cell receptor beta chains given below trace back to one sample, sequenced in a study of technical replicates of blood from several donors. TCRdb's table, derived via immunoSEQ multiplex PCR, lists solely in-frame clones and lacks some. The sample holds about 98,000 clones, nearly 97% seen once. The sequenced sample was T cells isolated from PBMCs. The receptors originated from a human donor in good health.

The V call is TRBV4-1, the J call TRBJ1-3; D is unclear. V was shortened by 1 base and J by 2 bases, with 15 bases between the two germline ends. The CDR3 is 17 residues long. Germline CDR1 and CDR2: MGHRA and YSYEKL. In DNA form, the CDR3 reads TGCGCCAGCAGCCAAGTGGGAGGGTGGGGTCCTGGAAACACCATATATTTT. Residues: CASSQVGGWGPGNTIYF.

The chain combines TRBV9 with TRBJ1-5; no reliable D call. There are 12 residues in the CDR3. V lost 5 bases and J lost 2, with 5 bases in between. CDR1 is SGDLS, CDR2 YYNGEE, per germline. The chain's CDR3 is CASREGNQPQHF. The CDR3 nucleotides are TGTGCCAGCAGGGAGGGCAATCAGCCCCAGCATTTT.

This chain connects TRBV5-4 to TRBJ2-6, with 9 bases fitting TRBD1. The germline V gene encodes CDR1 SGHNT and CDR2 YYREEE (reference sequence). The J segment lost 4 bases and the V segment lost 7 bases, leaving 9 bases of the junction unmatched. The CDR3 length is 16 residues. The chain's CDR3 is CASGKQGAEGANVLTF. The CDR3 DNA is TGTGCCAGCGGGAAACAGGGGGCGGAAGGGGCCAACGTCCTGACTTTC. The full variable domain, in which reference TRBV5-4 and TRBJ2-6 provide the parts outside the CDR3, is ETGVTQSPTHLIKTRGQQVTLRCSSQSGHNTVSWYQQALGQGPQFIFQYYREEENGRGNFPPRFSGLQFPNYSSELNVNALELDDSALYLCASGKQGAEGANVLTFGAGSRLTVL.

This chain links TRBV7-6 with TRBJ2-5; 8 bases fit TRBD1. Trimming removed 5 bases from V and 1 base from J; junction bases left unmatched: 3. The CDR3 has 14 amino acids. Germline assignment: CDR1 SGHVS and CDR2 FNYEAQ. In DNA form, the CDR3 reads TGTGCCAGCAGCCCGCAGGGGGCCCAAGAGACCCAGTACTTC. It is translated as CASSPQGAQETQYF. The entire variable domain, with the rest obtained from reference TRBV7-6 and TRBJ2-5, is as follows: GAGVSQSPRYKVTKRGQDVALRCDPISGHVSLYWYRQALGQGPEFLTYFNYEAQQDKSGLPNDRFSAERPEGSISTLTIQRTEQRDSAMYRCASSPQGAQETQYFGPGTRLLVL.

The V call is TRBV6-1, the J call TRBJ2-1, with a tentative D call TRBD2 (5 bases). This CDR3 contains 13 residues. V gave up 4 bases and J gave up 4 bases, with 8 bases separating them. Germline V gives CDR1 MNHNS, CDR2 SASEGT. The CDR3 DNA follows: TGTGCCAGCAGTGCGGGATTGTACAATGAGCAGTTCTTC. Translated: CASSAGLYNEQFF.

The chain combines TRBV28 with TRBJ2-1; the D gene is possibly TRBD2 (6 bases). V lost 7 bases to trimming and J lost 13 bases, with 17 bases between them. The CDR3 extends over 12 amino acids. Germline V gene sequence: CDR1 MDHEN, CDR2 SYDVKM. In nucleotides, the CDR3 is TGTGCCAGCACCCCAGGGACTCCGGGCCAGTTCTTC. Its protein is CASTPGTPGQFF. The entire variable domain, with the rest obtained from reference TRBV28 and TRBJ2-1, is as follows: DVKVTQSSRYLVKRTGEKVFLECVQDMDHENMFWYRQDPGLGLRLIYFSYDVKMKEKGDIPEGYSVSREKKERFSLILESASTNQTSMYLCASTPGTPGQFFGPGTRLTVL.

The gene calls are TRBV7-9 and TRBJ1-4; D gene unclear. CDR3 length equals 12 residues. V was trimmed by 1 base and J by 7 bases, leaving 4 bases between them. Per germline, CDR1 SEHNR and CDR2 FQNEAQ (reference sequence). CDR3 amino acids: CASSLGVEKLFF. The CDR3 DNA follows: TGTGCCAGCAGCTTAGGCGTTGAAAAACTGTTTTTT.

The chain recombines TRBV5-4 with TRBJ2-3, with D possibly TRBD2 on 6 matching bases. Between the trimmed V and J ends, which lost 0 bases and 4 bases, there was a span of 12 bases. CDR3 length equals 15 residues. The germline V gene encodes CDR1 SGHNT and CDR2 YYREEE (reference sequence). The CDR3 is CASSLVSGSSDTQYF. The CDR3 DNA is TGTGCCAGCAGCTTGGTTAGCGGATCGTCAGATACGCAGTATTTT.

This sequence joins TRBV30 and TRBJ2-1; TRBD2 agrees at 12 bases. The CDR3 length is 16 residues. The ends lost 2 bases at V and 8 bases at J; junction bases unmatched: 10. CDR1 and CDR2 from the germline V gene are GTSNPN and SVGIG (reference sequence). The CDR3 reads CAWSTTPSGGAHEQFF. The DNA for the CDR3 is TGTGCCTGGAGTACAACACCTAGCGGGGGGGCGCATGAGCAGTTCTTC.

Here the CDR3 reads CASSFIGGAYNEQFF. CDR3 bases: TGTGCCAGCAGCTTCATCGGGGGTGCCTACAATGAGCAGTTCTTC. The chain has TRBV7-3 and TRBJ2-1, with a weak D call TRBD2 (6 bases). Germline V gene lookup returns CDR1 SGHTA and CDR2 FQGTGA. The CDR3 is 15 amino acids. Trimming pared 3 bases from V and 2 bases from J, leaving 11 bases between.

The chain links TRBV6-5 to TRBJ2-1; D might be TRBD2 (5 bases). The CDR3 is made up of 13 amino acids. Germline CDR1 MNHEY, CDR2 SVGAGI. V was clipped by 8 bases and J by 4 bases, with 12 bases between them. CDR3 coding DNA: TGTGCCAGCGGTGCGACTAATTACAATGAGCAGTTCTTC. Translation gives CASGATNYNEQFF.

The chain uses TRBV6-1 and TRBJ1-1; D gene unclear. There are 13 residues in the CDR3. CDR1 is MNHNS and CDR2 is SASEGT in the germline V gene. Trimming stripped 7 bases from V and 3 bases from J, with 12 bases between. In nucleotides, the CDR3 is TGTGCCAGCATCGAGCTGGAGGACACTGAAGCTTTCTTT. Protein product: CASIELEDTEAFF.

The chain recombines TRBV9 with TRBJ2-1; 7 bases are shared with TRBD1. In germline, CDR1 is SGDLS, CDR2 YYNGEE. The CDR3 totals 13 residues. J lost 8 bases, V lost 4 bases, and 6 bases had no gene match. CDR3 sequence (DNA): TGTGCCAGCAGCACCGGGACAGTCTATGAGCAGTTCTTC. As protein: CASSTGTVYEQFF.

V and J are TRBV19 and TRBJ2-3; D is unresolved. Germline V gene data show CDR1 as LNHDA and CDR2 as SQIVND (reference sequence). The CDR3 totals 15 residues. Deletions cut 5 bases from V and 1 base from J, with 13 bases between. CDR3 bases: TGTGCCAGTAGTTCGAATCCGACTCGCACAGATACGCAGTATTTT. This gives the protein CASSSNPTRTDTQYF.

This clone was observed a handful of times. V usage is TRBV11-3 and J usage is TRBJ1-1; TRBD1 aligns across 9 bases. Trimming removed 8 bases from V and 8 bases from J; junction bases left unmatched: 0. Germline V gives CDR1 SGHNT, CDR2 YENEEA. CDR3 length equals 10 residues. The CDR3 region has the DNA TGTGCCAGCGGGACAGGGGAAGCTTTCTTT. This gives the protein CASGTGEAFF. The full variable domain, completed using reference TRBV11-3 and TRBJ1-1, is EAGVVQSPRYKIIEKKQPVAFWCNPISGHNTLYWYLQNLGQGPELLIRYENEEAVDDSQLPKDRFSAERLKGVDSTLKIQPAELGDSAVYLCASGTGEAFFGQGTRLTVV.

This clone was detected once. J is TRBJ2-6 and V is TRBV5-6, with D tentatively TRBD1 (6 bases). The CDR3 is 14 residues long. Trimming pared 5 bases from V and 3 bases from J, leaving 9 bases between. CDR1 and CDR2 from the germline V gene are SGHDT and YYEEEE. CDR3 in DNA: TGTGCCAGCAGGTCGACAGGTGGGGCCAACGTCCTGACTTTC. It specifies CASRSTGGANVLTF.

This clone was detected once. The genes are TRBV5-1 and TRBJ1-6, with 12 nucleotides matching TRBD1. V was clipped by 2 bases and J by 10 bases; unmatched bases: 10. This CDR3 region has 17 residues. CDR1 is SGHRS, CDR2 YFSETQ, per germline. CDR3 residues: CASSLTGQGAIWSPLHF. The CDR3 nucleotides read TGCGCCAGCAGCTTAACGGGACAGGGGGCGATTTGGTCACCCCTCCACTTT. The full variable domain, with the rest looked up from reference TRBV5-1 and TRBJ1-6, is KAGVTQTPRYLIKTRGQQVTLSCSPISGHRSVSWYQQTPGQGLQFLFEYFSETQRNKGNFPGRFSGRQFSNSRSEMNVSTLELGDSALYLCASSLTGQGAIWSPLHFGNGTRLTVT.

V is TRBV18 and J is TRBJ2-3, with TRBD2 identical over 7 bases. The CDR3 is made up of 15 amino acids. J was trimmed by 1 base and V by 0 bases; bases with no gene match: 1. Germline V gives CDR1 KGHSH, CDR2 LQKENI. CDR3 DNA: TGTGCCAGCTCACCACCGGGACTACGCACAGATACGCAGTATTTT. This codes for CASSPPGLRTDTQYF.